The 24 T cell receptor beta chains reported below all come from one sample, sequenced in a study of cytomegalovirus exposure and HLA in healthy donors. Profiled with immunoSEQ multiplex PCR; TCRdb holds only in-frame clones, not every one. The table shows tens of thousands of clones, with more than 85% occurring only once. Sequencing was done on a sample of PBMCs. Receptors were obtained from a woman younger than 45 in good health and CMV-seronegative.

The rearrangement joins TRBV9 to TRBJ2-7; possible D gene TRBD2, 6 bases. From germline, CDR1 is SGDLS and CDR2 YYNGEE. The V end was cut by 4 bases, the J end by 2 bases, with 10 bases between. This CDR3 comprises 13 residues. CDR3 region: CASSPGTPYEQYF. For the CDR3, the DNA is TGTGCCAGCAGCCCCGGGACTCCCTACGAGCAGTACTTC.

CDR3 nucleotide sequence: TGTACAAAAGCGGTTAGTGTGTACCTCACCGGGGAGCTGTTTTTT. As protein: CTKAVSVYLTGELFF. The rearrangement joins TRBV7-6 to TRBJ2-2, with D perhaps matching TRBD2 (5 bases). In germline, CDR1 is SGHVS, CDR2 FNYEAQ. The CDR3 length is 15 residues.

This clone was counted only a few times. The V call is TRBV30, the J call TRBJ2-1; TRBD2 agrees at 7 bases. The CDR3 extends over 11 amino acids. Looked up from germline, CDR1 is GTSNPN and CDR2 is SVGIG (reference sequence). The CDR3 sequence: CACGSFGEQFF. The CDR3 bases are TGTGCTTGCGGGAGCTTCGGTGAGCAGTTCTTC.

The chain uses TRBV5-8 and TRBJ2-7; 7 nucleotides agree with TRBD1. This CDR3 has 17 residues. The germline V gene has CDR1 SGHTS and CDR2 YDEGEE. V shed 6 bases, J shed 2 bases, and the junction held 17 bases outside the gene matches. The CDR3 loop is CASKDRGGAYVPYEQYF. Written as DNA, the CDR3 is TGTGCCAGCAAAGACCGAGGGGGCGCCTACGTTCCCTACGAGCAGTACTTC.

In this sample, this clone turned up a few times. This chain joins TRBV10-1 and TRBJ2-2, with TRBD1 matching over 9 bases. V lost 1 base to trimming and J lost 6 bases; unmatched junction nucleotides: 6. The germline V gene encodes CDR1 WNHNN and CDR2 SYGVQD (reference sequence). The CDR3 totals 16 residues. CDR3 residues: CASSEWGGTGPGELFF. Here the CDR3 DNA reads TGCGCCAGCAGTGAGTGGGGTGGGACAGGGCCCGGGGAGCTGTTTTTT.

The rearrangement uses TRBV6-5 and TRBJ2-7; D gene ambiguous. Germline V CDR1 and CDR2: MNHEY, SVGAGI. The CDR3 runs 12 residues. V was clipped by 8 bases and J by 0 bases, with 8 bases between them. DNA for the CDR3: TGTGCCAGCCGAGCGAACTCCTACGAGCAGTACTTC. Amino acid sequence: CASRANSYEQYF.

This chain joins TRBV29-1 and TRBJ2-7, with D maybe TRBD1 (5 bases). The V and J ends lost 6 bases and 0 bases respectively, with 15 bases between them. The CDR3 is made up of 14 amino acids. Per the germline V gene, CDR1 is SQVTM and CDR2 is ANQGSEA. CDR3 nucleotide sequence: TGCAGCGTCCTCGCGACAGAAAGCTCCTACGAGCAGTACTTC. It specifies CSVLATESSYEQYF.

The CDR3 protein is CASSEARRFYGYTF. CDR3 nucleotides: TGTGCCAGCAGTGAAGCGCGCAGGTTCTATGGCTACACCTTC. The chain couples TRBV2 to TRBJ1-2; no definite D call. The CDR3 runs 14 residues. Germline values: CDR1 SNHLY, CDR2 FYNNEI. V was trimmed by 0 bases and J by 4 bases, leaving 9 bases between them. The full variable domain, completed using reference TRBV2 and TRBJ1-2, is EPEVTQTPSHQVTQMGQEVILRCVPISNHLYFYWYRQILGQKVEFLVSFYNNEISEKSEIFDDQFSVERPDGSNFTLKIRSTKLEDSAMYFCASSEARRFYGYTFGSGTRLTVV.

V is TRBV5-1 and J is TRBJ2-1, with 8 nucleotides matching TRBD2. V shed 4 bases, J shed 4 bases, and the junction held 7 bases outside the gene matches. Per the germline V gene, CDR1 is SGHRS and CDR2 is YFSETQ. The CDR3 loop spans 15 amino acids. CDR3 coding DNA: TGCGCCAGCAGCGAGGCGGGACTAGAGTACAATGAGCAGTTCTTC. Residues: CASSEAGLEYNEQFF.

This chain connects TRBV18 to TRBJ2-1; 7 nucleotides agree with TRBD2. This CDR3 spans 18 amino acids. The V segment lost 3 bases and the J segment 8 bases; nucleotides outside the gene matches: 19. Germline-derived CDR1 and CDR2 are KGHSH and LQKENI. The CDR3 loop is CASSPPGFGLPGGHEQFF. CDR3 coding DNA: TGTGCCAGCTCACCGCCAGGGTTTGGACTGCCGGGAGGTCATGAGCAGTTCTTC.

The chain couples TRBV5-4 to TRBJ1-1; 7 positions agree with TRBD1. In germline, CDR1 is SGHNT, CDR2 YYREEE (reference sequence). V lost 4 bases to trimming and J lost 5 bases; unmatched junction nucleotides: 5. This CDR3 spans 13 amino acids. The CDR3, as DNA: TGTGCCAGCAGCCAAACAGGGGCAACTGAAGCTTTCTTT. It codes for CASSQTGATEAFF.

V gene TRBV7-9 combines with J gene TRBJ1-1, with 8 nucleotides matching TRBD1. CDR3 length: 15 amino acids. Trimming at V came to 5 bases and at J to 0 bases, leaving 5 bases not matched to a gene. Per germline, CDR1 SEHNR and CDR2 FQNEAQ (reference sequence). The CDR3 nucleotides are TGTGCCAGCAGCATCGGGACAGGAATGAACACTGAAGCTTTCTTT. Translation: CASSIGTGMNTEAFF. Filled out from reference TRBV7-9 and TRBJ1-1, the complete variable domain reads DTGVSQNPRHKITKRGQNVTFRCDPISEHNRLYWYRQTLGQGPEFLTYFQNEAQLEKSRLLSDRFSAERPKGSFSTLEIQRTEQGDSAMYLCASSIGTGMNTEAFFGQGTRLTVV.

V and J are TRBV10-1 and TRBJ2-3; TRBD2 aligns across 11 bases. Germline-derived CDR1 and CDR2 are WNHNN and SYGVQD (reference sequence). The CDR3 runs 17 residues. J lost 2 bases, V lost 4 bases, and 8 bases had no gene match. CDR3 in DNA: TGCGCCAGCAGTGTTACAACTAGCGGGAGTGTCACAGATACGCAGTATTTT. Translating gives CASSVTTSGSVTDTQYF.

Written as DNA, the CDR3 is TGTGCCAGCAGCCCCCGCGGGCACTCTGGAAACACCATATATTTT. Protein sequence: CASSPRGHSGNTIYF. V and J are TRBV7-9 and TRBJ1-3, with D unclear. Germline-derived CDR1 and CDR2 are SEHNR and FQNEAQ (reference sequence). Trimming pared 5 bases from V and 0 bases from J, leaving 11 bases between. This CDR3 comprises 15 residues.

The V and J genes are TRBV7-8 and TRBJ1-5; D may be TRBD1 (6 bases). Germline CDR1 and CDR2: SGHVS and FQNEAQ. The CDR3 has 17 residues. Deletions cut 5 bases from V and 7 bases from J, with 24 bases between. CDR3 residues: CASSPRGGASLTQPQHF. The CDR3 DNA reads TGTGCCAGCAGCCCCCGGGGGGGGGCGTCACTAACCCAGCCCCAGCATTTT.

The CDR3, as DNA: TGTGCCAGCAGCCCAGCCCCACAGGGGCGAACCGGGGAGCTGTTTTTT. Protein: CASSPAPQGRTGELFF. V usage is TRBV7-9 and J usage is TRBJ2-2; 7 bases are a match to TRBD1. CDR1 is SEHNR and CDR2 is FQNEAQ in the germline V gene (reference sequence). V gave up 5 bases and J gave up 5 bases; unmatched junction bases: 11. The CDR3 has 16 residues.

The V and J genes are TRBV6-5 and TRBJ2-1; 9 bases are a match to TRBD1. Germline V gives CDR1 MNHEY, CDR2 SVGAGI. The junction had 9 bases not matched to a gene; V was cut back by 5 bases and J by 7 bases. This CDR3 contains 15 residues. Here the CDR3 DNA reads TGTGCCAGCAGTCAACCCGGGACAGGGTTAAATGAGCAGTTCTTC. It encodes CASSQPGTGLNEQFF.

This clone was counted a single time. CDR3 in DNA: TGTGCCAGCAGTTCGCCGACTAGCGGGGTCTCCAATGAGCAGTTCTTC. Its translation: CASSSPTSGVSNEQFF. The V call is TRBV6-5, the J call TRBJ2-1; TRBD2 agrees at 11 bases. After removal of 4 bases from V and 6 bases from J, the junction contained 8 bases not matched to a gene. Germline CDR1 MNHEY, CDR2 SVGAGI. This CDR3 region has 16 residues.

The chain employs TRBV30 and TRBJ2-1; tentatively, D is TRBD1 (5 bases). The germline CDR1 and CDR2 sequences are GTSNPN and SVGIG (reference sequence). V was cut by 2 bases and J by 5 bases, with 10 bases left in between. This CDR3 comprises 13 residues. This CDR3 reads CAWSKGVNNEQFF. CDR3 DNA: TGTGCCTGGAGTAAAGGGGTAAACAATGAGCAGTTCTTC.

This chain connects TRBV7-2 to TRBJ1-3, with 8 bases lining up with TRBD1. J was trimmed by 4 bases and V by 5 bases; bases with no gene match: 7. Germline CDR1 and CDR2: SGHTA and FQGNSA. The CDR3 is 15 amino acids. CDR3 nucleotide sequence: TGTGCCAGCAGCGTGACAGGGGAGAAGGGAAACACCATATATTTT. Amino acid sequence: CASSVTGEKGNTIYF.

The V gene is TRBV9, the J gene TRBJ2-2; no firm D call. The CDR3 has 15 amino acids. Trimming pared 1 base from V and 6 bases from J, leaving 13 bases between. The germline V gene encodes CDR1 SGDLS and CDR2 YYNGEE. The CDR3 reads CASSVNSPGAGELFF. DNA for the CDR3: TGTGCCAGCAGCGTAAACAGCCCCGGCGCCGGGGAGCTGTTTTTT.

The chain recombines TRBV27 with TRBJ1-1; D perhaps matches TRBD1 (5 bases). The CDR3 is 14 residues long. Germline CDR1 reads MNHEY; CDR2 reads SMNVEV (reference sequence). V lost 4 bases to trimming and J lost 5 bases, with 14 bases between them. DNA of the CDR3: TGTGCCAGCAGTTCCCTGGGGGGTGGGACTGAAGCTTTCTTT. This translates into CASSSLGGGTEAFF.

The chain joins TRBV7-9 to TRBJ1-5; D might be TRBD1 (5 bases). The germline gives CDR1 SEHNR, CDR2 FQNEAQ (reference sequence). V was clipped by 2 bases and J by 2 bases, with 22 bases between them. The CDR3 length is 19 residues. The CDR3 protein is CASSLFQDIEKLGNQPQHF. The CDR3 coding sequence is TGTGCCAGCAGCTTATTCCAGGACATAGAAAAATTAGGCAATCAGCCCCAGCATTTT.

A remark on this clone: Its ends do not fully match the called genes, so a read error is possible. CDR3 nucleotide sequence: TGTGCCAGCAGCCCCGGAGGGACAGTCGTCCCCTACTTC. It yields the protein CASSPGGTVVPYF. The V call is TRBV13, the J call TRBJ1-2, with 7 bases aligning to TRBD1. Germline CDR1 and CDR2: PRHDT and FYEKMQ (reference sequence). The CDR3 extends over 13 amino acids.